The 9 T cell receptor beta chains listed next were all sequenced from one sample in a study of T cell responses to AZD1222 COVID-19 vaccine. Profiling relied on immunoSEQ multiplex PCR, and the TCRdb table lists in-frame clones only, not all of them. The sample lists around 100,000 clones, 80% to 90% seen once, with roughly 6.3% in the top ten. The sequenced sample was peripheral blood, obtained on day 0 of AZD1222 vaccination. The receptors come from an adult in good health.

The chain joins TRBV7-8 to TRBJ2-1; D may be TRBD1 (5 bases). V lost 1 base to trimming and J lost 2 bases, with 18 bases between them. The CDR3 loop spans 18 amino acids. Germline CDR1 and CDR2: SGHVS and FQNEAQ. CDR3 sequence: CASSLVNRISSTYNEQFF. The CDR3 coding sequence is TGTGCCAGCAGCTTAGTAAACAGGATATCAAGCACCTACAATGAGCAGTTCTTC. Looking up the rest from reference TRBV7-8 and TRBJ2-1 gives the full variable domain: GAGVSQSPRYKVAKRGQDVALRCDPISGHVSLFWYQQALGQGPEFLTYFQNEAQLDKSGLPSDRFFAERPEGSVSTLKIQRTQQEDSAVYLCASSLVNRISSTYNEQFFGPGTRLTVL.

This chain joins TRBV12-3 or TRBV12-4 and TRBJ2-7; tentative D call: TRBD1 (5 bases). V was trimmed by 5 bases and J by 5 bases, leaving 10 bases between them. This CDR3 spans 12 amino acids. The CDR3 loop reads CASSPRVHEQYF. The DNA of the CDR3 is TGTGCCAGCAGTCCCAGGGTACACGAGCAGTACTTC.

Of note for this clone: The same CDR3 arises from other DNA sequences in this sample as well. The chain employs TRBV5-6 and TRBJ2-7; D is undetermined. The germline gives CDR1 SGHDT, CDR2 YYEEEE. Trimming stripped 4 bases from V and 0 bases from J, with 5 bases between. The CDR3 runs to 12 residues. The CDR3 sequence: CASSQSSYEQYF. Here the CDR3 DNA reads TGTGCCAGCAGCCAAAGCTCCTACGAGCAGTACTTC.

This clone was seen once. The chain couples TRBV5-4 to TRBJ2-3, with 9 positions matching TRBD1. Germline CDR1 is SGHNT and CDR2 is YYREEE (reference sequence). J lost 4 bases, V lost 1 base, and 7 bases had no gene match. This CDR3 is 16 amino acids long. CDR3 sequence (DNA): TGTGCCAGCAGCTTGTGGGGACAGGGATGGGCAGATACGCAGTATTTT. Protein: CASSLWGQGWADTQYF.

This rearrangement joins TRBV18 to TRBJ1-1; D may be TRBD1 (6 bases). This CDR3 has 16 amino acids. The V end was cut by 3 bases, the J end by 6 bases, with 20 bases between. The germline V gene encodes CDR1 KGHSH and CDR2 LQKENI. CDR3 in amino acids: CASSPTTRGLGAEAFF. The CDR3 DNA reads TGTGCCAGCTCACCTACAACCCGGGGGCTGGGCGCTGAAGCTTTCTTT.

This clone was seen just once. The chain uses TRBV6-2 or TRBV6-3 and TRBJ2-1; maybe TRBD1 (5 bases). The V gene's germline CDR1 is MNHEY and CDR2 SVGEGT. This CDR3 comprises 14 residues. Deletions cut 2 bases from V and 6 bases from J, with 11 bases between. The CDR3, as DNA: TGTGCCAGCAGTTACCCCCCAGGGTCCAATGAGCAGTTCTTC. It encodes CASSYPPGSNEQFF.

V usage is TRBV5-1 and J usage is TRBJ2-5, with TRBD1 identical over 10 bases. V trimming: 2 bases; J trimming: 3 bases; junction bases outside the gene matches: 1. The CDR3 runs 14 residues. Germline loops: CDR1 SGHRS, CDR2 YFSETQ. CDR3 sequence (DNA): TGCGCCAGCAGCTTCGGGACAGGGGAAGAGACCCAGTACTTC. As protein: CASSFGTGEETQYF.

This clone occurred once. The CDR3 reads CASSYSGSDPFYGYTF. Written as DNA, the CDR3 is TGTGCCAGCAGTTACTCTGGCTCGGATCCTTTCTATGGCTACACCTTC. The J gene is TRBJ1-2, the V gene TRBV6-5; no definite D call. Germline V gives CDR1 MNHEY, CDR2 SVGAGI. The V end lost 0 bases, the J end lost 4 bases, and 15 bases lay between the germline ends. The CDR3 spans 16 residues.

The CDR3 DNA follows: TGTGCCAGCAGGTTAGCAACTAATGAAAAACTGTTTTTT. It yields the protein CASRLATNEKLFF. The rearrangement uses TRBV2 and TRBJ1-4; no clear D gene. V was shortened by 6 bases and J by 0 bases, with 5 bases between the two germline ends. In germline, CDR1 is SNHLY, CDR2 FYNNEI. The CDR3 has 13 amino acids.